These T cell receptor beta chains were read from a single sample in a study of T cells in Graves' hyperthyroidism and ophthalmopathy. TCRdb reanalysed the multiplex PCR reads using MiXCR and keeps one entry per CDR3 protein. Of approximately 400,000 distinct CDR3 sequences in the sample, about a sixth were seen once. The specimen sequenced was blood. The receptors here all came from a young woman with Graves' hyperthyroidism. Both conserved end residues are part of each CDR3. A D gene is named only where the DNA matches it firmly. Size is stated for part of the rows, as once, few or many counts, or as a class when the clone is expanded.

v_gene,j_gene,abundance,d_gene,CDR3nt,CDR3aa
TRBV27,TRBJ2-5,many,TRBD1,TGTGCCAGCAGACCTGCCGACAGGGGAAAAGAGACCCAGTACTTC,CASRPADRGKETQYF
TRBV29-1,TRBJ2-7,many,NA,TGCAGCGTTGGCGGGTCTTCGGTCGAGCAGTACTTC,CSVGGSSVEQYF
TRBV4-2,TRBJ1-2,NA,TRBD1,TGTGCCAGCAGCCAAACCGGGACAGGGGGCGACTATGGCTACACCTTC,CASSQTGTGGDYGYTF
TRBV6-5,TRBJ2-5,NA,TRBD2,TGTGCCAGCAGTTACCAACTAGCGGGGGGGACCCAGTACTTC,CASSYQLAGGTQYF
TRBV6-2/TRBV6-3,TRBJ2-2,many,TRBD1,TGTGCCAGCAGTTATCCCTACAGGGGCACCGGGGAGCTGTTTTTT,CASSYPYRGTGELFF
TRBV19,TRBJ2-1,NA,TRBD2,TGTGCCAGTAGTAGGATCGGACTAGCGGGAGGAGGTTACAATGAGCAGTTCTTC,CASSRIGLAGGGYNEQFF
TRBV30,TRBJ1-5,many,NA,TGTGCCTGGAGTAGCCAGGGCGATCAGCCCCAGCATTTT,CAWSSQGDQPQHF
TRBV5-5,TRBJ1-6,many,NA,TGTGCCAGCAGCTTGGTAGGGCGAGGGAATAATTCACCCCTCCACTTT,CASSLVGRGNNSPLHF
TRBV3-1,TRBJ1-1,many,NA,TGTGCCAGCAGCCAAGAATTGATCGGGGGTAAGTCTGAAGCTTTCTTT,CASSQELIGGKSEAFF
TRBV19,TRBJ2-1,NA,NA,TGTGCCAGTAGTATAGTAGGTAGCAATGAGCAGTTCTTC,CASSIVGSNEQFF
TRBV2,TRBJ2-7,many,TRBD1,TGTGCCAGCAGAGGGGACAGCGTCTCCTACGAGCAGTACTTC,CASRGDSVSYEQYF
TRBV27,TRBJ2-7,many,NA,TGTGCCAGCAGTTTGCTCTCAATCCCCTACGAGCAGTACTTC,CASSLLSIPYEQYF
TRBV28,TRBJ1-5,few,TRBD1,TGTGCCAGCATCCTACAGGGGTCTGGGCAGCCCCAGCATTTT,CASILQGSGQPQHF
TRBV4-2,TRBJ1-3,once,NA,TGTGCCAGCAGCCAAGATAGGGATCGCTCTGGAAACACCATATATTTT,CASSQDRDRSGNTIYF
TRBV7-6,TRBJ2-1,many,TRBD2,TGTGCCAGCAGCTTAGCTCACCCTTTTAGGACTAGCGGGAGGTCCAGCTCCTACAATGAGCAGTTCTTC,CASSLAHPFRTSGRSSSYNEQFF
TRBV5-8,TRBJ2-5,many,TRBD1,TGTGCCAGCAGCGACGACAGGGGACCCCAAGAGACCCAGTACTTC,CASSDDRGPQETQYF
TRBV5-1,TRBJ2-5,few,NA,TGCGCCAGCAACATGGGGGCCGGGGTCTCAGAAGAGACCCAGTACTTC,CASNMGAGVSEETQYF
TRBV2,TRBJ2-1,many,NA,TGTGCCACCACCAAGGGCTGGGGCTCGGGCTCCTACAATGAGCAGTTCTTC,CATTKGWGSGSYNEQFF
TRBV20-1,TRBJ1-4,many,NA,TGCAGTGCCACAAATGAAAAACTGTTTTTT,CSATNEKLFF
TRBV30,TRBJ2-1,NA,NA,TGTGCCCCTCGGGGAGGCCGAGGTGAGCAGTTCTTC,CAPRGGRGEQFF
TRBV11-2,TRBJ2-2,many,NA,TGTGCCAGCAGCTTACTTGGACCACCCACCGGGGAGCTGTTTTTT,CASSLLGPPTGELFF
TRBV6-1,TRBJ2-7,many,TRBD1,TGTGCCAGCAGTGTTATGGACAGGGCCTCCTACGAGCAGTACTTC,CASSVMDRASYEQYF
TRBV20-1,TRBJ2-1,many,TRBD1,TGCAGTGCTAGATCCCGACAGGGGCGTAGGAGCTCCTACAATGAGCAGTTCTTC,CSARSRQGRRSSYNEQFF
TRBV20-1,TRBJ2-1,many,NA,TGCAGTGCTAGGGAAGGGGCAGGAAGGTTAAATGAGCAGTTCTTC,CSAREGAGRLNEQFF
TRBV24-1,TRBJ2-5,many,TRBD2,TGTGCCACCAGTGATTTGCGTCTAGCGGGGCAAGAGACCCAGTACTTC,CATSDLRLAGQETQYF
TRBV5-6,TRBJ2-1,NA,TRBD2,TGTGCCAGCAGCTTGACTAGCGGGGGTGAGCAGTTCTTC,CASSLTSGGEQFF
TRBV6-2/TRBV6-3,TRBJ2-5,NA,TRBD2,TGTGCCAGCAGTGCGGGACTAGCGGGGGGGCGCGAGACCCAGTACTTC,CASSAGLAGGRETQYF
TRBV5-5,TRBJ2-1,NA,NA,TGTGCCAGCAGCTTGGATTGGGGGGCCAATGAGCAGTTCTTC,CASSLDWGANEQFF
TRBV3-1,TRBJ2-7,many,TRBD2,TGTGCCAGCAAACCAAGTTTAACTAGCGGTTCCTACGAGCAGTACTTC,CASKPSLTSGSYEQYF
TRBV20-1,TRBJ2-7,many,TRBD2,TGCAGTGCTGATCTACCCGGACTAGGGACCTACGAGCAGTACTTC,CSADLPGLGTYEQYF
TRBV5-1,TRBJ2-5,NA,NA,TGCGCCAGCAGGGTAGCGGTTACTCAAGAGACCCAGTACTTC,CASRVAVTQETQYF
TRBV13,TRBJ2-1,few,NA,TGTGCCAGCAGCTCAATCGCCGGGACTGGGGAGACCCAGTTCTTC,CASSSIAGTGETQFF
TRBV3-1,TRBJ2-1,NA,NA,TGTGCCAGCAGCCCGTTCCCTACGAAGAGCTCCTACAATGAGCAGTTCTTC,CASSPFPTKSSYNEQFF
TRBV5-1,TRBJ2-3,many,TRBD2,TGCGCCAGCAGCTTCGGGGGGGCGGCAGATACGCAGTATTTT,CASSFGGAADTQYF
TRBV2,TRBJ1-1,many,NA,TGTGCCAGCAGTGGACCTAGGAGGGAGGTGGACACTGAAGCTTTCTTT,CASSGPRREVDTEAFF
TRBV28,TRBJ2-3,many,NA,TGTGCCAGCCGCGCCTCGGGCGACAATACGCAGTATTTT,CASRASGDNTQYF
TRBV4-1,TRBJ1-4,few,NA,TGCGCCAGCAGCTCCTTGCGACAGGACAGTGAAAAACTGTTTTTT,CASSSLRQDSEKLFF
TRBV29-1,TRBJ2-7,many,NA,TGCAGCGTTGAAGGGGGGAGTGGGACCTGGGGAGTCTACGAGCAGTACTTC,CSVEGGSGTWGVYEQYF
TRBV2,TRBJ2-7,many,TRBD2,TGTGCCAGCAGTTTGTCTAGCGGGGACCACGAGCAGTACTTC,CASSLSSGDHEQYF
TRBV19,TRBJ1-1,many,NA,TGTGCCAGTATAGGGGGACAACCCCGGGCTTTCTTT,CASIGGQPRAFF
TRBV7-6,TRBJ2-3,few,TRBD1,TGTGCCAGCACCTTAAGGGGGCTAAGCACAGATACGCAGTATTTT,CASTLRGLSTDTQYF
TRBV6-1,TRBJ2-1,few,TRBD2,TGTGCCAGCAGAGGAGGACTAGCGGGGGGCATCTACAATGAGCAGTTCTTC,CASRGGLAGGIYNEQFF
TRBV13,TRBJ2-1,many,NA,TGTGCCAGCAGCCTACAGGGATACAATGAGCAGTTCTTC,CASSLQGYNEQFF